The present entry profiles one T cell receptor (beta chain) with its context. The antigen is unknown. The data originate from a study of T cell responses to AZD1222 COVID-19 vaccine. Study-wide findings and caveats: As reported, nearly half of all spike-specific TCRs target variant regions that are unmutated. Samples come after the peak T cell response, not at day 14. Two AZD1222 administrations were followed by greater Spike-specific TCR breadth and depth.

V trimming: 6 bases; J trimming: 0 bases; junction bases outside the gene matches: 1. The germline gives CDR1 LNHDA, CDR2 SQIVND (reference sequence). The CDR3 length is 14 residues. Profiling relied on immunoSEQ multiplex PCR, and the TCRdb table lists in-frame clones only, not all of them. The sample lists 100,000 to 150,000 clones; more than 85% were seen once. The chain uses TRBV19 and TRBJ2-2, with 7 bases aligning to TRBD1. The clonotype originates from an adult in good health. This specimen was peripheral blood, taken on day 0 of AZD1222 vaccination. In DNA form, the CDR3 reads TGTGCCAGTAGGGGACAGACGAACACCGGGGAGCTGTTTTTT. Translating gives CASRGQTNTGELFF.